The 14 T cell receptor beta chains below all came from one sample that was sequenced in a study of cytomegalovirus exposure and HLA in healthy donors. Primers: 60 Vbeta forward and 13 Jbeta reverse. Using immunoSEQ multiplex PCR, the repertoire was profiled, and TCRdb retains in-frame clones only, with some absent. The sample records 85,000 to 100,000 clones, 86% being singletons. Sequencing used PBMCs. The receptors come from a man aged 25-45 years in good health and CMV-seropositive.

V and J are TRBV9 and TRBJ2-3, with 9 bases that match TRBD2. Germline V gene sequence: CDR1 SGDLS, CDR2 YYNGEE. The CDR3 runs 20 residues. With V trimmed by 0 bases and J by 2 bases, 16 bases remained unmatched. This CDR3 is CASSVGLGDSGSWITDTQYF. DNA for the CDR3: TGTGCCAGCAGCGTAGGGTTGGGTGATAGCGGGAGTTGGATCACAGATACGCAGTATTTT.

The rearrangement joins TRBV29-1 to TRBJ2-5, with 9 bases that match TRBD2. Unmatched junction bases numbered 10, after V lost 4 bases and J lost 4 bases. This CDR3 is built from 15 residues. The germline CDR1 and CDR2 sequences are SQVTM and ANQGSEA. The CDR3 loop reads CSVAEAGGLRETQYF. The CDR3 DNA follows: TGCAGCGTTGCGGAGGCGGGAGGGCTTAGAGAGACCCAGTACTTC.

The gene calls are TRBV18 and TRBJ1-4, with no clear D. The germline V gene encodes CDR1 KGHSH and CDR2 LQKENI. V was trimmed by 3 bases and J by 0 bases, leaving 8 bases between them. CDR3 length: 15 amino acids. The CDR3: CASSPAGATNEKLFF. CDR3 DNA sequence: TGTGCCAGCTCACCCGCAGGTGCAACTAATGAAAAACTGTTTTTT.

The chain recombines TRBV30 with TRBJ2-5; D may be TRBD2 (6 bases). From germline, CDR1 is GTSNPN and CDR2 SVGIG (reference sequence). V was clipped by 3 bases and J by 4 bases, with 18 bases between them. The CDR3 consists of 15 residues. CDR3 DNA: TGTGCCTGGAGGACGGGGCGGGACGGGGTAGAGACCCAGTACTTC. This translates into CAWRTGRDGVETQYF. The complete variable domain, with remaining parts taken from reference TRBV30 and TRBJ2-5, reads SQTIHQWPATLVQPVGSPLSLECTVEGTSNPNLYWYRQAAGRGLQLLFYSVGIGQISSEVPQNLSASRPQDRQFILSSKKLLLSDSGFYLCAWRTGRDGVETQYFGPGTRLLVL.

CDR3 in amino acids: CASSPEPGQGSYGYTF. The CDR3 DNA reads TGTGCCAGCAGCCCGGAGCCGGGACAGGGATCCTATGGCTACACCTTC. The chain joins TRBV5-6 to TRBJ1-2; 9 nucleotides line up with TRBD1. The length of the CDR3 is 16 residues. V gave up 4 bases and J gave up 4 bases; unmatched junction bases: 11. Germline V gene lookup returns CDR1 SGHDT and CDR2 YYEEEE.

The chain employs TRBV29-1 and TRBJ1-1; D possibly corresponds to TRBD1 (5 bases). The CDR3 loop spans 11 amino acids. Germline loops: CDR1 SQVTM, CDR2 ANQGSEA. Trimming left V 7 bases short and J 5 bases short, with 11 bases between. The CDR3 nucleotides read TGCAGCGCTAGGGAGGGGACTGAAGCTTTCTTT. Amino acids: CSAREGTEAFF.

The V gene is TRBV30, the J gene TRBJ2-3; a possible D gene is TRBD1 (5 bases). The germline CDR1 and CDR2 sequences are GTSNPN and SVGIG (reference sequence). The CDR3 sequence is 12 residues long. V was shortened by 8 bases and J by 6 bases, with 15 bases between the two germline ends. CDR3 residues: CARRQSGDTQYF. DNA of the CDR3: TGTGCCCGAAGACAGTCAGGGGATACGCAGTATTTT.

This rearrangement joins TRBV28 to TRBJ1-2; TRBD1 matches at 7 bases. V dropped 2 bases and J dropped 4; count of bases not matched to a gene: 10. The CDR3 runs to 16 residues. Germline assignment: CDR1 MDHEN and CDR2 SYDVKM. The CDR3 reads CASSLGQEALTYGYTF. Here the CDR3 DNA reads TGTGCCAGCAGTTTAGGACAGGAGGCTTTAACCTATGGCTACACCTTC.

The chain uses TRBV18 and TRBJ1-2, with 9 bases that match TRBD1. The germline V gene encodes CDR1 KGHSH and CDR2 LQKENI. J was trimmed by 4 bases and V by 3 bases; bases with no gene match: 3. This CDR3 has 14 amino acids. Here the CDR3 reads CASSPAGQGYGYTF. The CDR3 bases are TGTGCCAGCTCACCCGCGGGACAGGGCTATGGCTACACCTTC. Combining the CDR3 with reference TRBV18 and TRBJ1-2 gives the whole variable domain NAGVMQNPRHLVRRRGQEARLRCSPMKGHSHVYWYRQLPEEGLKFMVYLQKENIIDESGMPKERFSAEFPKEGPSILRIQQVVRGDSAAYFCASSPAGQGYGYTFGSGTRLTVV.

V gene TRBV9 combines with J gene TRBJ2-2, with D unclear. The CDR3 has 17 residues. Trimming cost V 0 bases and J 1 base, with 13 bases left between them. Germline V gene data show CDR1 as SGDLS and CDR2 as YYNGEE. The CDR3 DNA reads TGTGCCAGCAGCGTAGGAGGTAATATTGAGAACACCGGGGAGCTGTTTTTT. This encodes CASSVGGNIENTGELFF.

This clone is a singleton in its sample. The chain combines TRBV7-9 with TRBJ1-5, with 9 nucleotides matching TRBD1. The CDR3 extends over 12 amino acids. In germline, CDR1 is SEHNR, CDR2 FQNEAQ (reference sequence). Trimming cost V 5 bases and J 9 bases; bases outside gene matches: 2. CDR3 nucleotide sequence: TGTGCCAGCAGCCCGACAGGGGGGCCCCAGCATTTT. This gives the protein CASSPTGGPQHF.

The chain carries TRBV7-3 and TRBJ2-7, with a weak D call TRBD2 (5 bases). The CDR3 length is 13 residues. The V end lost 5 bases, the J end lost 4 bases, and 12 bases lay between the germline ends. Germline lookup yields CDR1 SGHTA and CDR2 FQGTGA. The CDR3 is CASSLSWEYEQYF. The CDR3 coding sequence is TGTGCCAGCAGCCTAAGTTGGGAGTACGAGCAGTACTTC.

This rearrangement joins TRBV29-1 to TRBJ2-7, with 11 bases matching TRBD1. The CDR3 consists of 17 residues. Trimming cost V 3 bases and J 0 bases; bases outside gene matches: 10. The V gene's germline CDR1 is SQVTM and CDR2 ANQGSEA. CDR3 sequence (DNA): TGCAGCGTTGAGAGGACAGGGGGCACTCAAAGCTCCTACGAGCAGTACTTC. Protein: CSVERTGGTQSSYEQYF.

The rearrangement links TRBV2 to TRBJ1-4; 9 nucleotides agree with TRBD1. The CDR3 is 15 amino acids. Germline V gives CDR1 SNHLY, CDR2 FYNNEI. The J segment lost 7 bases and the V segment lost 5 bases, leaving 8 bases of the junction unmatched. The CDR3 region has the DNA TGTGCCAGCAGTCTCGGGACAGGGTTTGGTGAAAAACTGTTTTTT. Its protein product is CASSLGTGFGEKLFF.